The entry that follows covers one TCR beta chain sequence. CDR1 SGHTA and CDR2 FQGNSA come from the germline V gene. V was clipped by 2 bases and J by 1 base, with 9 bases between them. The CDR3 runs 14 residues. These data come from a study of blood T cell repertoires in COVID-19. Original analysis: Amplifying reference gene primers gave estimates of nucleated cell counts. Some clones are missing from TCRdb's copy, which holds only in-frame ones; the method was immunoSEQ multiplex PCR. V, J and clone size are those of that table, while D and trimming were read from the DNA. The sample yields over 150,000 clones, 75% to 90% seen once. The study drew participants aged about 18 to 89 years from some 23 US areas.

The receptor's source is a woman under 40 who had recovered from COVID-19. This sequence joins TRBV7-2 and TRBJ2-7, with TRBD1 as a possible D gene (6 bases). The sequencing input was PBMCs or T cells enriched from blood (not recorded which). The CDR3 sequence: CASSLNRVSYEQYF. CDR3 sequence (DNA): TGTGCCAGCAGCTTAAACAGGGTTTCCTACGAGCAGTACTTC.